This TCR beta chain stems from a study of shared clonotypes between healthy human individuals. Measured with immunoSEQ multiplex PCR; TCRdb has only the in-frame clones, and not every one. This table has 1.5 million to 2.5 million clones, approximately 95% appearing once. Germline V lookup: CDR1 SGHAT, CDR2 FQNNGV. The CDR3 length is 17 residues. The junction had 10 bases not matched to a gene; V was cut back by 2 bases and J by 7 bases. CD8 cells classed as naive were CD45RO-negative and positively selected for CCR7, excluding terminally differentiated effector memory CD45RA+ cells. J is TRBJ2-1 and V is TRBV11-2; 11 bases match TRBD2. The specimen was naive CD8+ T cells sorted from blood. This receptor was obtained from a man between 18 and 35 years old in good health. This chain's CDR3 is CASSLSGQTSGSNEQFF. The DNA of the CDR3 is TGTGCCAGCAGCTTATCGGGGCAAACTAGCGGGAGTAATGAGCAGTTCTTC. The variable domain in full, completed from reference TRBV11-2 and TRBJ2-1, reads EAGVAQSPRYKIIEKRQSVAFWCNPISGHATLYWYQQILGQGPKLLIQFQNNGVVDDSQLPKDRFSAERLKGVDSTLKIQPAKLEDSAVYLCASSLSGQTSGSNEQFFGPGTRLTVL.